These 2 T cell receptor beta chains came from one sample sequenced in a study of cytomegalovirus exposure and HLA in healthy donors. Primers: 60 Vbeta forward and 13 Jbeta reverse. Here immunoSEQ multiplex PCR was the method, and the copy in TCRdb shows in-frame clones only, minus some. The repertoire has some 200,000 clones, 65% to 85% of them found once; the top ten carry 1.7%. The specimen sequenced was PBMCs. All receptors come from a man in his fifties in good health and CMV-seronegative.

This clone appeared once. The chain recombines TRBV6-1 with TRBJ2-3; D possibly corresponds to TRBD1 (5 bases). The CDR3 sequence is 14 residues long. Trimming cost V 2 bases and J 5 bases, with 11 bases left between them. The germline V gene encodes CDR1 MNHNS and CDR2 SASEGT. The CDR3 loop is CASSERQIQDTQYF. CDR3 coding DNA: TGTGCCAGCAGTGAAAGACAGATCCAAGATACGCAGTATTTT.

The rearrangement joins TRBV5-3 to TRBJ1-2; possible D gene TRBD1, 5 bases. TRBV5-3 is given ORF status, its function remaining uncertain. Deletions cut 4 bases from V and 4 bases from J, with 20 bases between. The length of the CDR3 is 16 residues. The CDR3 DNA sequence: TGTGCCAGAAGCCATCCGAGGGACTACAAAACCTATGGCTACACCTTC. This sequence encodes CARSHPRDYKTYGYTF.